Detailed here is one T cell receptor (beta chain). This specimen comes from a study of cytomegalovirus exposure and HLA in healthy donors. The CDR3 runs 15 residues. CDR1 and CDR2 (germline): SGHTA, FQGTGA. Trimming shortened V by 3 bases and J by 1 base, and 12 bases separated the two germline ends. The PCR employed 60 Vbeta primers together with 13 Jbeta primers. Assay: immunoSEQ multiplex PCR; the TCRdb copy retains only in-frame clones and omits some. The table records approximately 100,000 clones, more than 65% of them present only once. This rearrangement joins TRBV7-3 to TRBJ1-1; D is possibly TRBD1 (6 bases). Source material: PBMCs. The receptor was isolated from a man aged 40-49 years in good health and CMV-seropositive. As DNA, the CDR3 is TGTGCCAGCAGCTTCTCCGGGACACAGAACACTGAAGCTTTCTTT. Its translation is CASSFSGTQNTEAFF.